This is a list of T cell receptor beta chains from one sample in a study of blood T cell repertoires in COVID-19. Using immunoSEQ multiplex PCR, the repertoire was profiled, and TCRdb retains in-frame clones only, with some absent. Altogether under 150,000 clones are present, about 87% being singletons, with the ten largest covering 25% to 30%. Sequencing input: peripheral blood. The receptors derive from a human donor in a cohort sampled during active COVID-19. Each CDR3 is given with its conserved first and last residue. D genes are given only for firm matches. Clone size, where shown, is once, few, many, or a class for clones that have expanded.

d_gene: TRBD1; abundance: .; j_gene: TRBJ2-3; v_gene: TRBV7-9; CDR3aa: CASSSGTGGNSGTDTQYF; CDR3nt: TGTGCCAGCAGCTCCGGGACAGGGGGTAATTCTGGCACAGATACGCAGTATTTT
d_gene: .; abundance: .; j_gene: TRBJ1-2; v_gene: TRBV2; CDR3aa: CASSDSTTNYGYTF; CDR3nt: TGTGCCAGCAGTGACAGTACGACTAACTATGGCTACACCTTC
d_gene: TRBD2; abundance: .; j_gene: TRBJ2-1; v_gene: TRBV7-6; CDR3aa: CASSYSGGVYNEQFF; CDR3nt: TGTGCCAGCAGTTATAGCGGGGGGGTATACAATGAGCAGTTCTTC
d_gene: .; abundance: .; j_gene: TRBJ2-6; v_gene: TRBV2; CDR3aa: CAGQFDLPGANVLTF; CDR3nt: TGTGCCGGACAGTTTGATCTCCCCGGGGCCAACGTCCTGACTTTC
d_gene: .; abundance: .; j_gene: TRBJ1-2; v_gene: TRBV13; CDR3aa: CASSHVQGNNYGYTF; CDR3nt: TGTGCCAGCAGCCACGTCCAGGGAAATAACTATGGCTACACCTTC
d_gene: .; abundance: .; j_gene: TRBJ2-7; v_gene: TRBV4-1; CDR3aa: CASSPARTVAYEQYF; CDR3nt: TGCGCCAGCAGCCCAGCGAGGACAGTAGCCTACGAGCAGTACTTC
d_gene: TRBD1; abundance: .; j_gene: TRBJ2-3; v_gene: TRBV6-5; CDR3aa: CASSTGDPQHTQYF; CDR3nt: TGTGCCAGCAGTACAGGGGACCCACAGCATACGCAGTATTTT
d_gene: TRBD1; abundance: .; j_gene: TRBJ2-2; v_gene: TRBV4-3; CDR3aa: CASSPAGQANTGELFF; CDR3nt: TGCGCCAGCAGCCCCGCAGGACAGGCGAACACCGGGGAGCTGTTTTTT
d_gene: .; abundance: .; j_gene: TRBJ2-5; v_gene: TRBV2; CDR3aa: CASRERNPYTEETQYF; CDR3nt: TGTGCCAGCAGGGAAAGGAACCCCTATACAGAAGAGACCCAGTACTTC
d_gene: .; abundance: .; j_gene: TRBJ1-3; v_gene: TRBV3-1/TRBV3-2; CDR3aa: CASSRDRSSGNTIYF; CDR3nt: TGTGCCAGCAGCCGAGACCGGAGCTCTGGAAACACCATATATTTT
d_gene: .; abundance: .; j_gene: TRBJ1-3; v_gene: TRBV6-5; CDR3aa: CASSYSGGATGNTIYF; CDR3nt: TGTGCCAGCAGTTACAGTGGAGGGGCAACTGGAAACACCATATATTTT
d_gene: TRBD1; abundance: .; j_gene: TRBJ1-2; v_gene: TRBV4-3; CDR3aa: CASSQDPGGHYGYTF; CDR3nt: TGCGCCAGCAGCCAAGACCCAGGGGGACACTATGGCTACACCTTC
d_gene: .; abundance: .; j_gene: TRBJ1-3; v_gene: TRBV2; CDR3aa: CASTPDNPSGNTIYF; CDR3nt: TGTGCCAGCACCCCAGACAATCCATCTGGAAACACCATATATTTT
d_gene: .; abundance: .; j_gene: TRBJ2-5; v_gene: TRBV9; CDR3aa: CASSVGRVGETQYF; CDR3nt: TGTGCCAGCAGCGTGGGCAGGGTCGGAGAGACCCAGTACTTC
d_gene: .; abundance: .; j_gene: TRBJ2-1; v_gene: TRBV7-9; CDR3aa: CASSFGGTDNEQFF; CDR3nt: TGTGCCAGCAGCTTTGGCGGTACGGACAATGAGCAGTTCTTC
d_gene: .; abundance: .; j_gene: TRBJ2-7; v_gene: TRBV2; CDR3aa: CASRVFRRYEQYF; CDR3nt: TGTGCCAGCCGGGTTTTCCGGCGCTACGAGCAGTACTTC
d_gene: .; abundance: few; j_gene: TRBJ2-2; v_gene: TRBV18; CDR3aa: CASSRGTLNTGELFF; CDR3nt: TGTGCCAGCTCCCGGGGGACTCTTAACACCGGGGAGCTGTTTTTT
d_gene: TRBD1; abundance: few; j_gene: TRBJ2-7; v_gene: TRBV11-2; CDR3aa: CASSLSPWGQGTYEQYF; CDR3nt: TGTGCCAGCAGCTTATCCCCGTGGGGACAGGGCACCTACGAGCAGTACTTC
d_gene: TRBD1; abundance: .; j_gene: TRBJ1-5; v_gene: TRBV7-9; CDR3aa: CASSLGQGSNQPQHF; CDR3nt: TGTGCCAGCAGCTTGGGACAGGGAAGCAATCAGCCCCAGCATTTT
d_gene: TRBD1; abundance: .; j_gene: TRBJ2-2; v_gene: TRBV5-1; CDR3aa: CASSSRQGARSGELFF; CDR3nt: TGCGCCAGCAGCAGCCGACAGGGGGCAAGAAGCGGGGAGCTGTTTTTT
d_gene: TRBD2; abundance: .; j_gene: TRBJ2-7; v_gene: TRBV5-1; CDR3aa: CASSPLAGAGGASYEQYF; CDR3nt: TGCGCCAGCAGCCCCTTAGCGGGAGCGGGGGGGGCCTCCTACGAGCAGTACTTC
d_gene: TRBD1; abundance: .; j_gene: TRBJ2-3; v_gene: TRBV6-6; CDR3aa: CASSGQGTDTQYF; CDR3nt: TGTGCCAGCAGCGGACAGGGCACAGATACGCAGTATTTT
d_gene: .; abundance: .; j_gene: TRBJ1-1; v_gene: TRBV18; CDR3aa: CASSGGRNTEAFF; CDR3nt: TGTGCCAGCTCTGGGGGGAGAAACACTGAAGCTTTCTTT
d_gene: TRBD2; abundance: .; j_gene: TRBJ2-2; v_gene: TRBV7-3; CDR3aa: CASSLNSRLAGPGELFF; CDR3nt: TGTGCCAGCAGCTTAAATTCCCGACTAGCGGGGCCCGGGGAGCTGTTTTTT
d_gene: TRBD1; abundance: .; j_gene: TRBJ1-6; v_gene: TRBV18; CDR3aa: CASSPGTVYNSPLHF; CDR3nt: TGTGCCAGCTCACCAGGGACAGTTTATAATTCACCCCTCCACTTT
d_gene: TRBD2; abundance: few; j_gene: TRBJ2-1; v_gene: TRBV4-2; CDR3aa: CASSQDPSGGNNEQFF; CDR3nt: TGTGCCAGCAGCCAAGATCCTAGCGGGGGAAACAATGAGCAGTTCTTC
d_gene: .; abundance: .; j_gene: TRBJ1-5; v_gene: TRBV10-3; CDR3aa: CATKRETDGQPQHF; CDR3nt: TGTGCCACAAAGCGGGAGACAGACGGCCAGCCCCAGCATTTT
d_gene: TRBD2; abundance: .; j_gene: TRBJ2-7; v_gene: TRBV24-1; CDR3aa: CATSETGGAGIEQYF; CDR3nt: TGTGCCACCAGTGAAACCGGGGGGGCCGGGATCGAGCAGTACTTC
d_gene: .; abundance: .; j_gene: TRBJ2-5; v_gene: TRBV5-1; CDR3aa: CASSLGGGLKETQYF; CDR3nt: TGCGCCAGCAGCTTGGGTGGGGGCCTGAAAGAGACCCAGTACTTC
d_gene: .; abundance: .; j_gene: TRBJ1-2; v_gene: TRBV27; CDR3aa: CASSSTGTYGYTF; CDR3nt: TGTGCCAGCAGTTCGACAGGCACCTATGGCTACACCTTC
d_gene: TRBD2; abundance: .; j_gene: TRBJ2-1; v_gene: TRBV3-1/TRBV3-2; CDR3aa: CASSQDLGTSRGSEQFF; CDR3nt: TGTGCCAGCAGCCAAGATCTGGGGACTAGCCGAGGTAGTGAGCAGTTCTTC
d_gene: TRBD1; abundance: .; j_gene: TRBJ1-4; v_gene: TRBV6-5; CDR3aa: CASSSTGGQGAELFF; CDR3nt: TGTGCCAGCAGCTCCACAGGGGGCCAGGGGGCCGAACTGTTTTTT
d_gene: TRBD1; abundance: .; j_gene: TRBJ1-5; v_gene: TRBV6-5; CDR3aa: CASRPGQGAQPQHF; CDR3nt: TGTGCCAGCAGGCCGGGACAGGGGGCTCAGCCCCAGCATTTT
d_gene: TRBD1; abundance: once; j_gene: TRBJ1-5; v_gene: TRBV18; CDR3aa: CASSPGQGNRNQPQHF; CDR3nt: TGTGCCAGCTCACCGGGACAGGGAAATCGCAATCAGCCCCAGCATTTT
d_gene: .; abundance: .; j_gene: TRBJ2-7; v_gene: TRBV19; CDR3aa: CASSIDGAYEQYF; CDR3nt: TGTGCCAGTAGTATAGACGGGGCCTACGAGCAGTACTTC
d_gene: TRBD1; abundance: .; j_gene: TRBJ2-7; v_gene: TRBV6-2/TRBV6-3; CDR3aa: CASSYDRVSYEQYF; CDR3nt: TGTGCCAGCAGTTACGACAGGGTTTCCTACGAGCAGTACTTC
d_gene: .; abundance: .; j_gene: TRBJ1-2; v_gene: TRBV30; CDR3aa: CAWSVQAGEGYTF; CDR3nt: TGTGCCTGGAGTGTACAGGCAGGGGAAGGCTACACCTTC